This T cell receptor beta chain stems from a study of T cells after yellow fever vaccination. Across the study: Preparation used SMART-Seq v4 Ultra Low Input for the low-cell-number fractions. General study results and limits: Post-booster repertoires contained most primary-vaccination clones again (roughly 95% CD4, roughly 91% CD8).

A single record per CDR3 protein comes from TCRdb applying MiXCR to the 5' RACE reads. The table shows a few hundred thousand distinct CDR3 sequences, with approximately 3.8% occurring only once. CDR1 is MDHEN and CDR2 is SYDVKM in the germline V gene. The CDR3 length is 17 residues. V was shortened by 5 bases and J by 2 bases, with 19 bases between the two germline ends. This clonotype was seen at least ten times. The target antigen is unknown. Sequenced here: PBMCs, sampled on the day of the yellow fever booster vaccination. The TCR originated in a man younger than 35 who received the YFV17D yellow fever vaccine. The chain uses TRBV28 and TRBJ1-3; TRBD1 might be the D (6 bases). The CDR3, as DNA: TGTGCCAGCAGTATAGGGGGGGCCGGGGTCCCTGGAAACACCATATATTTT. It yields the protein CASSIGGAGVPGNTIYF.